Listed here are 28 T cell receptor beta chains from one sample, sequenced in a study of T cell changes during pregnancy in multiple sclerosis. Sequenced by immunoSEQ multiplex PCR; TCRdb stores in-frame clones only, minus some. This table holds approximately 130,000 clones, 95% to 98% found once. Sequenced here: peripheral blood, sampled after pregnancy. Source of these receptors: a female donor with multiple sclerosis, enrolled in a pregnancy study.

The rearrangement links TRBV29-1 to TRBJ2-7; D gene ambiguous. The CDR3 totals 11 residues. Between the trimmed V and J ends, which lost 4 bases and 0 bases, there was a span of 4 bases. From germline, CDR1 is SQVTM and CDR2 ANQGSEA. CDR3 region: CSVGSSYEQYF. In DNA form, the CDR3 reads TGCAGCGTTGGGAGCTCCTACGAGCAGTACTTC.

The chain combines TRBV28 with TRBJ1-5; a weak D match, TRBD1 (5 bases). The CDR3 contains 17 residues. Trimming left V 6 bases short and J 2 bases short, with 20 bases between. Germline V CDR1 and CDR2: MDHEN, SYDVKM. The CDR3: CASSLISGGGGNQPQHF. The CDR3 region has the DNA TGTGCCAGCAGCCTTATCTCCGGGGGAGGCGGCAATCAGCCCCAGCATTTT.

As for this clone: The sample contains more than one DNA sequence encoding this CDR3. The V gene is TRBV20-1, the J gene TRBJ1-5; a possible D gene is TRBD1 (6 bases). This CDR3 has 11 residues. Trimming cost V 4 bases and J 5 bases, with 6 bases left between them. Germline V gene sequence: CDR1 DFQATT, CDR2 SNEGSKA (reference sequence). CDR3 nucleotide sequence: TGCAGTGCTACAGGGGATCAGCCCCAGCATTTT. This gives the protein CSATGDQPQHF.

The V gene is TRBV4-2, the J gene TRBJ2-7; 7 nucleotides align to TRBD2. The CDR3 covers 16 residues. Losses at the gene ends were 4 bases for V and 0 bases for J; bases not matched to a gene: 9. Germline CDR1 reads LGHNA; CDR2 reads YNFKEQ. Here the CDR3 reads CASSPQLGGSSYEQYF. CDR3 nucleotides: TGTGCCAGCAGCCCGCAGTTGGGAGGGAGCTCCTACGAGCAGTACTTC.

The chain joins TRBV28 to TRBJ1-4, with a tentative D call TRBD1 (6 bases). V was trimmed by 7 bases and J by 2 bases, leaving 8 bases between them. The CDR3 is 13 residues long. Germline V gives CDR1 MDHEN, CDR2 SYDVKM. The CDR3 here is CASKTGTNEKLFF. In DNA, the CDR3 is TGTGCCAGCAAGACAGGTACTAATGAAAAACTGTTTTTT.

The gene calls are TRBV5-6 and TRBJ1-1; tentative D call: TRBD1 (6 bases). V lost 7 bases to trimming and J lost 1 base, with 14 bases between them. CDR1 is SGHDT, CDR2 YYEEEE, per germline. This CDR3 is 14 amino acids long. CDR3 coding DNA: TGTGCCAGCTCAAACTGGACAGCGAACACTGAAGCTTTCTTT. Translated, it gives CASSNWTANTEAFF.

The V call is TRBV5-6, the J call TRBJ2-1, with D unresolved. The CDR3 extends over 11 amino acids. Germline V CDR1 and CDR2: SGHDT, YYEEEE. The V end lost 3 bases, the J end lost 12 bases, and 10 bases lay between the germline ends. For the CDR3, the DNA is TGTGCCAGCAGCTCCGCTACGAGGCAGTTCTTC. It translates to CASSSATRQFF.

The rearrangement links TRBV2 to TRBJ1-2, with a possible D match to TRBD1 (6 bases). V was clipped by 4 bases and J by 4 bases, with 22 bases between them. CDR3 length equals 17 residues. Germline lookup yields CDR1 SNHLY and CDR2 FYNNEI. CDR3 protein: CASSAPLQGRAVYGYTF. CDR3 nucleotides: TGTGCCAGCAGTGCCCCCCTACAGGGTAGGGCCGTCTATGGCTACACCTTC.

The chain couples TRBV5-6 to TRBJ2-7, with 9 bases identical to TRBD2. The CDR3 runs 18 residues. The junction had 12 bases not matched to a gene; V was cut back by 0 bases and J by 2 bases. The germline V gene encodes CDR1 SGHDT and CDR2 YYEEEE. The CDR3 loop is CASSLGSSGAASPYEQYF. The CDR3 DNA sequence: TGTGCCAGCAGCTTGGGTTCTAGCGGGGCGGCTTCACCCTACGAGCAGTACTTC.

The rearrangement uses TRBV18 and TRBJ1-5, with D possibly being TRBD1 (5 bases). Trimming took 6 bases from V and 1 from J, leaving 10 bases between them. The CDR3 is made up of 14 amino acids. Germline V gene sequence: CDR1 KGHSH, CDR2 LQKENI. The CDR3 loop reads CASSGGSSNQPQHF. The CDR3 region has the DNA TGTGCCAGCTCCGGGGGTTCGAGCAATCAGCCCCAGCATTTT.

As for this clone: At one end, the junction sequence differs from germline, possibly due to a read error. The rearrangement uses TRBV7-3 and TRBJ2-7; D might be TRBD1 (6 bases). Germline-derived CDR1 and CDR2 are SGHTA and FQGTGA. CDR3 length: 16 residues. CDR3 loop: CASSLTSGGGSNEQYF. CDR3 coding DNA: TGTGCCAGCAGCTTAACGTCTGGGGGCGGCTCCAACGAGCAGTACTTC.

The V and J genes are TRBV29-1 and TRBJ2-7, with 10 nucleotides matching TRBD2. This CDR3 has 13 amino acids. The germline V gene has CDR1 SQVTM and CDR2 ANQGSEA. Trimming cost V 6 bases and J 5 bases; bases outside gene matches: 7. The CDR3 protein is CSVSSGRANEQYF. For the CDR3, the DNA is TGCAGCGTCTCGAGCGGGAGGGCTAACGAGCAGTACTTC.

The V gene is TRBV2, the J gene TRBJ2-6; tentative D call: TRBD1 (5 bases). Germline CDR1 is SNHLY and CDR2 is FYNNEI. V shed 7 bases and J shed 2 bases, with 12 bases lying between them. The CDR3 runs 15 residues. As DNA, the CDR3 is TGTGCCAGCACCTTGACAGAGGCTGGGGCCAACGTCCTGACTTTC. It codes for CASTLTEAGANVLTF.

The J gene is TRBJ1-4, the V gene TRBV29-1, with D unclear. The CDR3 contains 13 residues. Germline V lookup: CDR1 SQVTM, CDR2 ANQGSEA. Trimming took off 1 base at V and 4 bases at J, with 7 bases between the two ends. This chain's CDR3 is CSVEVGDNEKLFF. The CDR3 DNA sequence: TGCAGCGTTGAAGTGGGAGATAATGAAAAACTGTTTTTT.

The chain has TRBV6-6 and TRBJ2-7; no clear D gene. Germline assignment: CDR1 MNHNY and CDR2 SVGAGI (reference sequence). V was shortened by 0 bases and J by 3 bases, with 6 bases between the two germline ends. The CDR3 extends over 13 amino acids. CDR3 nucleotide sequence: TGTGCCAGCAGTTACTCCACAAACTACGAGCAGTACTTC. Amino acids: CASSYSTNYEQYF.

The J gene is TRBJ1-1, the V gene TRBV4-1; no clear D gene. This CDR3 is built from 14 residues. Between the trimmed V and J ends, which lost 1 base and 4 bases, there was a span of 10 bases. Germline V CDR1 and CDR2: MGHRA, YSYEKL. The CDR3 DNA reads TGCGCCAGCAGCCAAGGAGACATCGTCACTGAAGCTTTCTTT. As protein: CASSQGDIVTEAFF.

The chain is built from TRBV19 and TRBJ2-7; D perhaps matches TRBD1 (6 bases). V dropped 1 base and J dropped 2 bases, with 9 bases sitting between them. Germline assignment: CDR1 LNHDA and CDR2 SQIVND (reference sequence). This CDR3 is built from 14 residues. The CDR3 loop reads CASSIGTATYEQYF. The CDR3 nucleotides read TGTGCCAGTAGTATAGGGACAGCCACCTACGAGCAGTACTTC.

J is TRBJ1-2 and V is TRBV11-2, with D perhaps matching TRBD1 (6 bases). The CDR3 is 15 residues long. Germline-derived CDR1 and CDR2 are SGHAT and FQNNGV. V was cut by 4 bases and J by 4 bases, with 16 bases left in between. The CDR3 sequence: CASSYPLRTVYGYTF. For the CDR3, the DNA is TGTGCCAGCAGCTACCCACTCAGGACAGTCTATGGCTACACCTTC. The complete variable domain, with remaining parts taken from reference TRBV11-2 and TRBJ1-2, reads EAGVAQSPRYKIIEKRQSVAFWCNPISGHATLYWYQQILGQGPKLLIQFQNNGVVDDSQLPKDRFSAERLKGVDSTLKIQPAKLEDSAVYLCASSYPLRTVYGYTFGSGTRLTVV.

The chain employs TRBV11-2 and TRBJ1-1; tentative D call: TRBD1 (5 bases). V shed 6 bases and J shed 1 base, with 12 bases lying between them. The CDR3 runs 14 residues. CDR1 and CDR2 from the germline V gene are SGHAT and FQNNGV. Here the CDR3 reads CASRPTGPNTEAFF. For the CDR3, the DNA is TGTGCCAGCAGACCAACAGGCCCGAACACTGAAGCTTTCTTT.

This rearrangement joins TRBV7-2 to TRBJ2-3; 16 nucleotides align to TRBD2. Germline V gene lookup returns CDR1 SGHTA and CDR2 FQGNSA. The CDR3 loop spans 17 amino acids. Losses at the gene ends were 5 bases for V and 6 bases for J; bases not matched to a gene: 8. This chain's CDR3 is CASSEGTSGRAGDTQYF. The CDR3 DNA reads as TGTGCCAGCAGCGAGGGGACTAGCGGGAGGGCCGGGGATACGCAGTATTTT. Supplemented by reference TRBV7-2 and TRBJ2-3, the full variable domain reads GAGVSQSPSNKVTEKGKDVELRCDPISGHTALYWYRQSLGQGLEFLIYFQGNSAPDKSGLPSDRFSAERTGGSVSTLTIQRTQQEDSAVYLCASSEGTSGRAGDTQYFGPGTRLTVL.

This sequence joins TRBV15 and TRBJ2-7, with no clear D. Germline V gives CDR1 LNHNV, CDR2 YYDKDF (reference sequence). The CDR3 totals 13 residues. V was trimmed by 5 bases and J by 3 bases, leaving 11 bases between them. CDR3 amino acids: CATSPSKYYEQYF. The CDR3 DNA sequence: TGTGCCACCAGCCCTTCTAAGTACTACGAGCAGTACTTC.

The V gene is TRBV7-2, the J gene TRBJ1-3, with 11 bases aligning to TRBD1. The V segment lost 5 bases and the J segment 3 bases; nucleotides outside the gene matches: 3. The CDR3 totals 15 residues. Germline values: CDR1 SGHTA, CDR2 FQGNSA. This chain's CDR3 is CASSGQGARGNTIYF. CDR3 DNA: TGTGCCAGCAGCGGACAGGGGGCCCGTGGAAACACCATATATTTT.

This clone was observed a single time. V usage is TRBV28 and J usage is TRBJ2-1; TRBD2 aligns across 11 bases. The CDR3 covers 16 residues. The V segment lost 2 bases and the J segment 4 bases; nucleotides outside the gene matches: 4. Germline V gives CDR1 MDHEN, CDR2 SYDVKM. The CDR3 nucleotides are TGTGCCAGCAGTTTACCCGGACTAGCGGGTTACAATGAGCAGTTCTTC. Amino acids: CASSLPGLAGYNEQFF.

The genes are TRBV27 and TRBJ2-7, with 10 bases identical to TRBD2. J lost 4 bases, V lost 4 bases, and 4 bases had no gene match. In germline, CDR1 is MNHEY, CDR2 SMNVEV (reference sequence). The CDR3 covers 14 residues. The CDR3 DNA is TGTGCCAGCAGTTCTCTAGCGGGAGAATACGAGCAGTACTTC. It yields the protein CASSSLAGEYEQYF.

The chain uses TRBV14 and TRBJ2-5; TRBD1 agrees at 8 bases. The germline CDR1 and CDR2 sequences are SGHDN and FVKESK. The CDR3 loop spans 17 amino acids. With 0 bases clipped from V and 1 base from J, the junction kept 7 bases outside the gene matches. As DNA, the CDR3 is TGTGCCAGCAGCCAAGATCACAGGGGGTGGCCCCAAGAGACCCAGTACTTC. Translating gives CASSQDHRGWPQETQYF.

This chain links TRBV5-6 with TRBJ2-1; 11 bases match TRBD2. The CDR3 runs to 13 residues. The V and J ends lost 5 bases and 12 bases, in that order; junction bases with no gene match: 7. Germline V gives CDR1 SGHDT, CDR2 YYEEEE. The CDR3 DNA sequence: TGTGCCAGCAGAAGACTAGCGGGATATGGGCAGTTCTTC. It is translated as CASRRLAGYGQFF.

J is TRBJ1-1 and V is TRBV15, with TRBD1 identical over 7 bases. The CDR3 length is 16 residues. Germline V gene sequence: CDR1 LNHNV, CDR2 YYDKDF (reference sequence). The V and J ends lost 4 bases and 5 bases, in that order; junction bases with no gene match: 13. CDR3 nucleotides: TGTGCCACCAGCACAGGAACAGGGGCGGCTGGGACTGAAGCTTTCTTT. As protein: CATSTGTGAAGTEAFF. Full variable domain (rest looked up from reference TRBV15 and TRBJ1-1): DAMVIQNPRYQVTQFGKPVTLSCSQTLNHNVMYWYQQKSSQAPKLLFHYYDKDFNNEADTPDNFQSRRPNTSFCFLDIRSPGLGDTAMYLCATSTGTGAAGTEAFFGQGTRLTVV.

The chain recombines TRBV5-1 with TRBJ2-7; TRBD1 is a possible D gene (8 bases). CDR1 and CDR2 from the germline V gene are SGHRS and YFSETQ. CDR3 length equals 14 residues. V dropped 4 bases and J dropped 6 bases, with 17 bases sitting between them. CDR3 residues: CASSPETGEGEQYF. CDR3 nucleotide sequence: TGCGCCAGCAGCCCCGAGACAGGGGAGGGCGAGCAGTACTTC.